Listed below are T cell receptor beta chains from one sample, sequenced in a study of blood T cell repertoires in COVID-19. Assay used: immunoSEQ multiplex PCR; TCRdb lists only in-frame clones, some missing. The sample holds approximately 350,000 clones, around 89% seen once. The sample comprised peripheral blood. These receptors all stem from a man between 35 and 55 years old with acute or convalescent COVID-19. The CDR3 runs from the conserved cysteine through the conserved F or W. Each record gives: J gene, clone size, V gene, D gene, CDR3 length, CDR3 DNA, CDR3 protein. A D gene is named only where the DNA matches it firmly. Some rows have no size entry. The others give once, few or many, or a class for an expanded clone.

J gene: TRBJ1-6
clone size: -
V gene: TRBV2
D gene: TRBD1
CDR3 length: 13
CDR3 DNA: TGTGCCAGCAGACGGACAGGGCTTTCACCCCTCCACTTT
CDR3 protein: CASRRTGLSPLHF

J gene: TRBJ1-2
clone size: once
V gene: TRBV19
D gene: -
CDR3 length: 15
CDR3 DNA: TGTGCCAGTAGTGAGGAGTCTGGGGCTGACTATGGCTACACCTTC
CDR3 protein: CASSEESGADYGYTF

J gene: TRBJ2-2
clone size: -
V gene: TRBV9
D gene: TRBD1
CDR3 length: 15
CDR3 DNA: TGTGCCAGCAGCGTTCAGGGGGCTAGGACCGGGGAGCTGTTTTTT
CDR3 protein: CASSVQGARTGELFF

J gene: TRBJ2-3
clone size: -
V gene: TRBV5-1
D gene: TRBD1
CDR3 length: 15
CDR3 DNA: TGCGCCAGCAGCTTGGGCAGGGGGTATGCAGATACGCAGTATTTT
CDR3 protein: CASSLGRGYADTQYF

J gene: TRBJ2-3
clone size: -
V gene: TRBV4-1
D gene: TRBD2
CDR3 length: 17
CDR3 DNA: TGCGCCAGCAGCCAGGTCCCGGGACTAGCGGGAGCAGATACGCAGTATTTT
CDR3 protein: CASSQVPGLAGADTQYF

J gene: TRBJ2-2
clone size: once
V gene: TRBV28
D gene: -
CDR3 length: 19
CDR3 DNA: TGTGCCAGCAGTTCCCCGTCTTCGGGACACTTCGAAAACACCGGGGAGCTGTTTTTT
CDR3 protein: CASSSPSSGHFENTGELFF

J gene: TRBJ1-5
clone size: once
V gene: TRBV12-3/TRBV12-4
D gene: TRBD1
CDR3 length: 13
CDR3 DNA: TGTGCCAGCAACGACAGGGCAAATCAGCCCCAGCATTTT
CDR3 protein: CASNDRANQPQHF

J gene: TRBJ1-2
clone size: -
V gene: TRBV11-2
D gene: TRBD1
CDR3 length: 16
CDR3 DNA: TGTGCCAGCAGCCCCGGCGGGGCAGGGGGCGAGAATGGCTACACCTTC
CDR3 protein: CASSPGGAGGENGYTF

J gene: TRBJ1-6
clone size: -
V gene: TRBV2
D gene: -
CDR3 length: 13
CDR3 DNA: TGTGCCAGCAGTCCAGATTATAATTCACCCCTCCACTTT
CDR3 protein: CASSPDYNSPLHF

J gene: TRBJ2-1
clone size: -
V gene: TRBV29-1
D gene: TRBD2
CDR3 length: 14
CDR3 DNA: TGCAGCGCCTTAGCGGGAGGTTCATACAATGAGCAGTTCTTC
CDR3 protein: CSALAGGSYNEQFF

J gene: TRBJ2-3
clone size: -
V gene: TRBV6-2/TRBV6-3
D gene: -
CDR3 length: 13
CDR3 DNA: TGTGCCAGCAGTTACTCGGGGCACTATACGCAGTATTTT
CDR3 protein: CASSYSGHYTQYF

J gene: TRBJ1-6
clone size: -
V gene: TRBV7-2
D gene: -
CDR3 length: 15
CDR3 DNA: TGTGCCAGCAGCTCCACGCGCTCCTATAATTCACCCCTCCACTTT
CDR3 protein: CASSSTRSYNSPLHF

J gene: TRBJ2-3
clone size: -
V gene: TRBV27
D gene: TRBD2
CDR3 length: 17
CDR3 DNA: TGTGCCAGCAGTTTGTGGGGACTAGCGGAAAGCACAGATACGCAGTATTTT
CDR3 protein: CASSLWGLAESTDTQYF

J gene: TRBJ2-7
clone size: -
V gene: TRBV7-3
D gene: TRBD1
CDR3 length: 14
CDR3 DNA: TGTGCCAGCAGCTTAATTGGGACAGGGTCGGAGCAGTACTTC
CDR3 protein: CASSLIGTGSEQYF

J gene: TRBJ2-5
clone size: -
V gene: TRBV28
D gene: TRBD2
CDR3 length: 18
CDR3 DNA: TGTGCCAGCAGTTTAGTCCAGGGACTAGCGGTTCCAAGAGAGACCCAGTACTTC
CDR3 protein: CASSLVQGLAVPRETQYF